One sample yielded the 25 T cell receptor beta chains listed below, sequenced in a study of T cell repertoires in cytomegalovirus infection. Antigens for these TCRs are unknown. TCRdb analysed the reads with MiXCR anew, one entry per CDR3 protein. The sample has under 850,000 distinct CDR3 sequences; around 30% are singletons. Source: cultured PBMCs, taken from culture after CMV antigen stimulation. Receptor source: a human donor in good health (CMV status not recorded). Some clones in this sample may be carry-over from other donors' samples.

This rearrangement joins TRBV7-2 to TRBJ2-3, with 8 bases fitting TRBD1. CDR3 length: 14 amino acids. Germline loops: CDR1 SGHTA, CDR2 FQGNSA. Trimming cost V 5 bases and J 1 base; bases outside gene matches: 2. The CDR3 protein is CASSMTGGTDTQYF. The CDR3 DNA reads TGTGCCAGCAGCATGACAGGGGGCACAGATACGCAGTATTTT.

This clonotype has just a few counts. The V and J genes are TRBV6-1 and TRBJ1-1; D unclear. This CDR3 has 16 amino acids. Germline loops: CDR1 MNHNS, CDR2 SASEGT. The germline V and J ends were trimmed by 6 bases and 2 bases, with 19 bases remaining between them. CDR3 DNA: TGTGCCAGCAGAGATAGGGCGGTGGTGGGTAACACTGAAGCTTTCTTT. Translated: CASRDRAVVGNTEAFF.

This clonotype was seen repeatedly, ten times or more. The chain couples TRBV7-2 to TRBJ1-6, with D perhaps TRBD1 (5 bases). CDR1 and CDR2 from the germline V gene are SGHTA and FQGNSA. V was pared by 5 bases and J by 10 bases, with 12 bases between. The CDR3 length is 13 residues. The CDR3 nucleotides read TGTGCCAGCAGCCAGGGCTCACAGTCACCCCTCCACTTT. Translating it yields CASSQGSQSPLHF.

The gene calls are TRBV12-3 or TRBV12-4 and TRBJ2-3; D is unclear. The CDR3 totals 14 residues. The V end lost 2 bases, the J end lost 4 bases, and 10 bases lay between the germline ends. The CDR3 region is CASSLWQRPDTQYF. The CDR3 DNA is TGTGCCAGCAGTTTATGGCAGCGCCCAGATACGCAGTATTTT.

This clonotype was counted between two and nine times. V gene TRBV11-3 combines with J gene TRBJ2-5; 13 nucleotides agree with TRBD2. The V segment lost 4 bases and the J segment 5 bases; nucleotides outside the gene matches: 7. The CDR3 sequence is 16 residues long. Germline values: CDR1 SGHNT, CDR2 YENEEA. CDR3 bases: TGTGCCAGCAGCTCCACTAGCGGGGGGGCCGGGGAGACCCAGTACTTC. This sequence encodes CASSSTSGGAGETQYF. Supplemented by reference TRBV11-3 and TRBJ2-5, the full variable domain reads EAGVVQSPRYKIIEKKQPVAFWCNPISGHNTLYWYLQNLGQGPELLIRYENEEAVDDSQLPKDRFSAERLKGVDSTLKIQPAELGDSAVYLCASSSTSGGAGETQYFGPGTRLLVL.

This chain joins TRBV19 and TRBJ2-2, with a possible D match to TRBD1 (6 bases). The CDR3 extends over 14 amino acids. CDR1 is LNHDA, CDR2 SQIVND, per germline (reference sequence). Trimming pared 3 bases from V and 6 bases from J, leaving 11 bases between. The CDR3 sequence: CASSILRGSGELFF. CDR3 in DNA: TGTGCCAGTAGTATTTTAAGGGGGTCCGGGGAGCTGTTTTTT.

This clonotype has more than one count but fewer than ten. The chain carries TRBV7-2 and TRBJ2-3; 7 bases are a match to TRBD1. The V gene end was trimmed by 2 bases and the J gene end by 3 bases; junction bases not matched to a gene: 14. This CDR3 comprises 18 residues. Germline values: CDR1 SGHTA, CDR2 FQGNSA. The CDR3: CASSLLTGYGYNTDTQYF. In nucleotides, the CDR3 is TGTGCCAGCAGCTTATTGACAGGGTACGGCTATAATACAGATACGCAGTATTTT.

This clonotype was counted ten times or more. The J gene is TRBJ1-6, the V gene TRBV7-2, with D possibly TRBD1 on 5 matching bases. Germline V gene data show CDR1 as SGHTA and CDR2 as FQGNSA. The CDR3 runs to 15 residues. V lost 1 base, J lost 9 bases, and 13 bases lay in between. DNA for the CDR3: TGTGCCAGCAGCTTAGTTGGGGCATTAAGTTCACCCCTCCACTTT. It encodes CASSLVGALSSPLHF.

The J gene is TRBJ1-6, the V gene TRBV7-2; D is ambiguous. The V end lost 3 bases, the J end lost 8 bases, and 8 bases lay between the germline ends. This CDR3 is 13 amino acids long. In germline, CDR1 is SGHTA, CDR2 FQGNSA. The CDR3 nucleotides read TGTGCCAGCAGCTTCACTTCAGATTCACCCCTCCACTTT. This gives the protein CASSFTSDSPLHF.

The rearrangement links TRBV20-1 to TRBJ2-5, with 13 bases matching TRBD2. In germline, CDR1 is DFQATT, CDR2 SNEGSKA (reference sequence). V lost 4 bases to trimming and J lost 1 base; unmatched junction nucleotides: 3. The length of the CDR3 is 15 residues. The CDR3 nucleotides read TGCAGTGCTAACGGACTAGCGGGGGTCCAAGAGACCCAGTACTTC. It translates to CSANGLAGVQETQYF.

J is TRBJ2-2 and V is TRBV5-4; 8 bases line up with TRBD2. This CDR3 contains 15 residues. CDR1 SGHNT and CDR2 YYREEE come from the germline V gene (reference sequence). Trimming cost V 5 bases and J 4 bases; bases outside gene matches: 7. In nucleotides, the CDR3 is TGTGCCAGCAGTACGCAGCGGGAGCTCACCGGGGAGCTGTTTTTT. Translation gives CASSTQRELTGELFF.

This chain links TRBV2 with TRBJ2-3, with TRBD1 matching over 8 bases. Germline V gene data show CDR1 as SNHLY and CDR2 as FYNNEI. The CDR3 spans 14 residues. V lost 10 bases and J lost 3; bases outside the gene matches: 9. The CDR3 DNA follows: TGTGCCACCCTACCGGACAGGGATACAGATACGCAGTATTTT. Protein: CATLPDRDTDTQYF.

This chain joins TRBV10-3 and TRBJ1-2; 7 bases are a match to TRBD1. V was clipped by 7 bases and J by 8 bases; unmatched bases: 13. Looked up from germline, CDR1 is ENHRY and CDR2 is SYGVKD. The CDR3 length is 14 residues. The CDR3 nucleotides are TGTGCCATCACTAGGAACCGGGACAGCCGAGGCTACACCTTC. It yields the protein CAITRNRDSRGYTF.

The chain has TRBV2 and TRBJ2-3; D is unresolved. The germline V and J ends were trimmed by 2 bases and 2 bases, with 14 bases remaining between them. In germline, CDR1 is SNHLY, CDR2 FYNNEI. CDR3 length: 16 residues. The CDR3 nucleotides are TGTGCCAGCAGTGAACACCCATCGGGCGCCACAGATACGCAGTATTTT. Translated, it gives CASSEHPSGATDTQYF.

This clonotype was detected only a few times. This sequence joins TRBV18 and TRBJ2-7, with 9 bases identical to TRBD2. The V and J ends lost 2 bases and 6 bases, in that order; junction bases with no gene match: 8. This CDR3 is built from 15 residues. Germline V gives CDR1 KGHSH, CDR2 LQKENI. The CDR3 DNA is TGTGCCAGCTCACCATACGCGGGAGGGCCCCTCGAGCAGTACTTC. Its translation is CASSPYAGGPLEQYF.

This clonotype showed up just a few times. J is TRBJ2-7 and V is TRBV28; 7 bases match TRBD1. V shed 3 bases, J shed 2 bases, and the junction held 10 bases outside the gene matches. CDR1 and CDR2 (germline): MDHEN, SYDVKM. This CDR3 region has 16 residues. CDR3 loop: CASSFSNRQGTYEQYF. DNA of the CDR3: TGTGCCAGCAGTTTCTCTAACCGACAGGGAACCTACGAGCAGTACTTC.

This clonotype has a handful of counts. The chain couples TRBV19 to TRBJ1-5, with 7 bases fitting TRBD1. Germline V gene lookup returns CDR1 LNHDA and CDR2 SQIVND (reference sequence). This CDR3 spans 17 amino acids. V trimming: 3 bases; J trimming: 0 bases; junction bases outside the gene matches: 8. CDR3 sequence reads: CASSILDRAYSNQPQHF. The CDR3 DNA is TGTGCCAGTAGTATCCTTGACAGGGCTTATAGCAATCAGCCCCAGCATTTT.

V is TRBV5-4 and J is TRBJ1-2; D not resolved. CDR1 is SGHNT and CDR2 is YYREEE in the germline V gene (reference sequence). The germline V and J ends were trimmed by 9 bases and 2 bases, with 17 bases remaining between them. This CDR3 is 14 amino acids long. CDR3 DNA sequence: TGTGCCACCAGGTTTTTTAGTCGAAACTATGGCTACACCTTC. Translation: CATRFFSRNYGYTF.

The chain recombines TRBV10-3 with TRBJ2-2; D unresolved. The length of the CDR3 is 12 residues. The V end was cut by 6 bases, the J end by 6 bases, with 8 bases between. Germline loops: CDR1 ENHRY, CDR2 SYGVKD. The DNA of the CDR3 is TGTGCCATCAGCCCCGGGTCCGGGGAGCTGTTTTTT. It is translated as CAISPGSGELFF.

This clonotype was found many times. J is TRBJ2-5 and V is TRBV7-2; the D gene is possibly TRBD2 (6 bases). Germline V lookup: CDR1 SGHTA, CDR2 FQGNSA. Trimming removed 0 bases from V and 5 bases from J, with 10 bases in between. The CDR3 extends over 14 amino acids. CDR3 amino acids: CASSLAGGGETQYF. DNA for the CDR3: TGTGCCAGCAGCTTAGCGGGTGGAGGGGAGACCCAGTACTTC.

V usage is TRBV5-6 and J usage is TRBJ2-3; D is unclear. V dropped 8 bases and J dropped 0 bases, with 16 bases sitting between them. CDR1 SGHDT and CDR2 YYEEEE come from the germline V gene. CDR3 length: 15 residues. The CDR3 DNA reads TGTGCCAGTCGGAAGTTTAGCTCTAGCACAGATACGCAGTATTTT. The encoded protein is CASRKFSSSTDTQYF.

The rearrangement joins TRBV20-1 to TRBJ1-1, with D perhaps TRBD1 (5 bases). This CDR3 is 12 amino acids long. Between the trimmed V and J ends, which lost 3 bases and 12 bases, there was a span of 17 bases. The germline CDR1 and CDR2 sequences are DFQATT and SNEGSKA (reference sequence). The CDR3 bases are TGCAGTGCTAGGGGGGGGAGGCAGAGAACTTTCTTT. This gives the protein CSARGGRQRTFF.

The CDR3 loop is CSVEAGSRDNEQFF. The CDR3 DNA follows: TGCAGCGTTGAAGCCGGTAGCAGGGACAATGAGCAGTTCTTC. This chain connects TRBV29-1 to TRBJ2-1; D may be TRBD1 (5 bases). This CDR3 is 14 amino acids long. Germline loops: CDR1 SQVTM, CDR2 ANQGSEA. The V end lost 1 base, the J end lost 5 bases, and 12 bases lay between the germline ends.

This clonotype has just a few counts. This chain links TRBV19 with TRBJ2-1, with D uncertain. V was pared by 3 bases and J by 9 bases, with 6 bases between. The CDR3 covers 11 residues. CDR1 is LNHDA, CDR2 SQIVND, per germline (reference sequence). The CDR3 is CASSMWIEQFF. CDR3 nucleotides: TGTGCCAGTAGTATGTGGATTGAGCAGTTCTTC.

The chain is built from TRBV12-3 or TRBV12-4 and TRBJ2-3, with 9 bases that match TRBD2. The CDR3 contains 16 residues. The V and J ends lost 5 bases and 3 bases, in that order; junction bases with no gene match: 9. As DNA, the CDR3 is TGTGCCAGCAGTCGGATGTGGGGACTAGCAACAGATACGCAGTATTTT. The encoded protein is CASSRMWGLATDTQYF.